This passage covers 12 T cell receptor beta chains from one sample sequenced in a study of blood T cell repertoires in COVID-19 (dated by TCRdb to about 2020). The library was made by the immunoSEQ multiplex PCR assay. The table was pulled from immuneACCESS by TCRdb, which kept in-frame rearrangements only. Such tables lose some clones; where checked, under half of the loss comes from unresolved V genes, and the rest has no known cause. For this sample there are roughly 110,000 clones; around 89% appear just once. The ten top clones hold about 6.8% of the sample. Sequencing was performed on peripheral blood. These receptors were taken from a man aged 45-65 years with active or convalescent COVID-19.

Only one count was recorded for this clone. The chain carries TRBV4-2 and TRBJ2-2; 7 bases are a match to TRBD2. Unmatched junction bases numbered 9, after V lost 2 bases and J lost 6 bases. The CDR3 length is 16 residues. CDR1 is LGHNA, CDR2 YNFKEQ, per germline. CDR3 bases: TGTGCCAGCAGCCAATTTTTCCAGCGGGGACCCGGGGAGCTGTTTTTT. Protein sequence: CASSQFFQRGPGELFF.

The chain is built from TRBV5-6 and TRBJ2-7; no reliable D call. This CDR3 contains 12 residues. V shed 7 bases and J shed 2 bases, with 10 bases lying between them. Germline CDR1 is SGHDT and CDR2 is YYEEEE. This CDR3 reads CASGTVPYEQYF. The DNA for the CDR3 is TGTGCCAGCGGTACGGTTCCCTACGAGCAGTACTTC.

The chain couples TRBV2 to TRBJ2-7; 12 bases are a match to TRBD2. The germline V gene has CDR1 SNHLY and CDR2 FYNNEI. The CDR3 runs to 16 residues. V was pared by 3 bases and J by 1 base, with 4 bases of the junction left unmatched. The CDR3 DNA is TGTGCCAGCAGTGATTCCGGACTAGCGGGGTCCTACGAGCAGTACTTC. Translating it yields CASSDSGLAGSYEQYF.

The V gene is TRBV28, the J gene TRBJ2-7, with 9 bases aligning to TRBD1. Germline CDR1 MDHEN, CDR2 SYDVKM. Trimming took 5 bases from V and 10 from J; bases not matched to a gene: 6. This CDR3 is 12 amino acids long. The CDR3 spells CASSRDRVRQYF. CDR3 DNA sequence: TGTGCCAGCAGTAGGGACAGGGTGAGACAGTACTTC. The whole variable domain, remainder taken from reference TRBV28 and TRBJ2-7, is DVKVTQSSRYLVKRTGEKVFLECVQDMDHENMFWYRQDPGLGLRLIYFSYDVKMKEKGDIPEGYSVSREKKERFSLILESASTNQTSMYLCASSRDRVRQYFGPGTRLTVT.

The gene calls are TRBV19 and TRBJ1-1, with 10 bases that match TRBD1. This CDR3 is 17 amino acids long. The V gene end was trimmed by 6 bases and the J gene end by 6 bases; junction bases not matched to a gene: 16. The V gene's germline CDR1 is LNHDA and CDR2 SQIVND (reference sequence). CDR3 sequence (DNA): TGTGCCAGTAGCAAAGATTCACCTTGGGGGACAGGGGCTGAAGCTTTCTTT. Translated, it gives CASSKDSPWGTGAEAFF.

The V call is TRBV2, the J call TRBJ1-5; possibly TRBD1 for D (6 bases). The length of the CDR3 is 14 residues. Germline-derived CDR1 and CDR2 are SNHLY and FYNNEI. Trimming took off 5 bases at V and 3 bases at J, with 11 bases between the two ends. The chain's CDR3 is CASSSQGTNQPQHF. CDR3 DNA: TGTGCCAGCAGTTCTCAGGGGACCAATCAGCCCCAGCATTTT.

This chain connects TRBV15 to TRBJ2-1; 7 positions agree with TRBD1. The J segment lost 7 bases and the V segment lost 0 bases, leaving 9 bases of the junction unmatched. Germline V gives CDR1 LNHNV, CDR2 YYDKDF (reference sequence). The CDR3 runs 16 residues. The CDR3 sequence is CATSREGPGQINEQFF. DNA of the CDR3: TGTGCCACCAGCAGAGAAGGACCGGGACAGATTAATGAGCAGTTCTTC.

The rearrangement uses TRBV28 and TRBJ1-4; 7 bases fit TRBD1. With 5 bases clipped from V and 7 bases from J, the junction kept 13 bases outside the gene matches. Germline loops: CDR1 MDHEN, CDR2 SYDVKM. CDR3 length: 16 residues. CDR3 in amino acids: CASSPNDRVKREKLFF. The CDR3 region has the DNA TGTGCCAGCAGTCCCAACGACAGGGTTAAGCGTGAAAAACTGTTTTTT.

This chain connects TRBV6-1 to TRBJ1-1; 7 bases fit TRBD1. The CDR3 extends over 15 amino acids. The V gene end was trimmed by 1 base and the J gene end by 0 bases; junction bases not matched to a gene: 2. The germline V gene has CDR1 MNHNS and CDR2 SASEGT. The DNA for the CDR3 is TGTGCCAGCAGTGAAGGGACAGGATTGAACACTGAAGCTTTCTTT. This encodes CASSEGTGLNTEAFF.

This chain joins TRBV6-6 and TRBJ2-7, with unresolved D. The CDR3 covers 14 residues. Trimming cost V 4 bases and J 6 bases, with 16 bases left between them. Germline CDR1 MNHNY, CDR2 SVGAGI (reference sequence). CDR3 protein: CASSWRQPVGEQYF. In nucleotides, the CDR3 is TGTGCCAGCAGTTGGCGGCAGCCGGTTGGCGAGCAGTACTTC.

The CDR3 sequence: CASSPTGQTSTDTQYF. DNA of the CDR3: TGTGCCAGCAGCCCGACAGGCCAGACTAGCACAGATACGCAGTATTTT. The V call is TRBV9, the J call TRBJ2-3, with D maybe TRBD1 (6 bases). V was trimmed by 4 bases and J by 0 bases, leaving 15 bases between them. The CDR3 loop spans 16 amino acids. Per the germline V gene, CDR1 is SGDLS and CDR2 is YYNGEE.

This sequence joins TRBV15 and TRBJ2-1; 8 bases align to TRBD2. The CDR3 is 10 amino acids. V was pared by 8 bases and J by 13 bases, with 4 bases of the junction left unmatched. Germline lookup yields CDR1 LNHNV and CDR2 YYDKDF (reference sequence). The DNA of the CDR3 is TGTGCCACCTTAGCGGGGTATCAGTTCTTC. This encodes CATLAGYQFF.